A selection of T cell receptor beta chains follows, all from one sample in a study of T cell responses to AZD1222 COVID-19 vaccine. Using immunoSEQ multiplex PCR, the repertoire was profiled, and TCRdb retains in-frame clones only, with some absent. The sample has more than 150,000 clones, roughly 91% seen once. Sequencing was performed on peripheral blood, taken 28 days after the second AZD1222 dose. These receptors originate from an adult who received the AZD1222 COVID-19 vaccine. CDR3s include the opening cysteine and the closing phenylalanine or tryptophan. The D gene is left open where the match is weak.

d_call | j_call | v_call | cdr3_nt | cdr3_aa
TRBD2 | TRBJ2-1 | TRBV28 | TGTGCCAGCAATCTAGCGGGAGGTTTGAATGAGCAGTTCTTC | CASNLAGGLNEQFF
TRBD1 | TRBJ1-1 | TRBV4-1 | TGCGCCAGCAGCCCTGGCGCAGGGGGCGTCACTGAAGCTTTCTTT | CASSPGAGGVTEAFF
TRBD2 | TRBJ2-7 | TRBV24-1 | TGTGCCACCAGTGGGGGGGGAGAGAGAGAGCAGTACTTC | CATSGGGEREQYF
TRBD2 | TRBJ2-5 | TRBV5-1 | TGCGCCAGCAGCTTGGCCGGGACTAGCTTTGAGACCCAGTACTTC | CASSLAGTSFETQYF
- | TRBJ2-3 | TRBV5-6 | TGTGCCAGCAGCCCGGGAGGCAGGGGGCAAAATACGCAGTATTTT | CASSPGGRGQNTQYF
- | TRBJ1-6 | TRBV19 | TGTGCCAGACGAAGACAAGCTAATTCACCCCTCCACTTT | CARRRQANSPLHF
- | TRBJ2-7 | TRBV11-3 | TGTGCCAGCAGCTTAGGGACCGGGACCTACGAGCAGTACTTC | CASSLGTGTYEQYF
- | TRBJ1-1 | TRBV7-9 | TGTGCCAGCAGCTTGTCCACCACGAACACTGAAGCTTTCTTT | CASSLSTTNTEAFF
- | TRBJ1-5 | TRBV12-3/TRBV12-4 | TGTGCCAGCACGGGGCCGGGTTATCAGCCCCAGCATTTT | CASTGPGYQPQHF
- | TRBJ1-6 | TRBV6-5 | TGTGCCAGCACCCGACAGGAGGGCATTCCCCTCCACTTT | CASTRQEGIPLHF